This is a list of T cell receptor beta chains from one sample in a study of blood T cell repertoires in COVID-19. Sequenced by immunoSEQ multiplex PCR; TCRdb stores in-frame clones only, minus some. Among a few hundred thousand clones listed, roughly four fifths were seen once. The source material was PBMCs or T cells enriched from blood (not recorded which). Receptors originate from a man between 50 and 59 years old who had recovered from COVID-19. The CDR3 runs from the conserved cysteine through the conserved F or W. A D gene is named only where the DNA matches it firmly. Only some rows state a clone size, as once, few, many or a class for expanded clones.

>TRBV5-4|NA|TRBJ2-5|TRBD2
TGTGCCAGCAGCCCGGGACTAGCTGGGGAGACCCAGTACTTC
CASSPGLAGETQYF
>TRBV7-9|NA|TRBJ2-3|NA
TGTGCCAGCAACAGGGATTTGGATACGCAGTATTTT
CASNRDLDTQYF
>TRBV2|NA|TRBJ2-3|TRBD2
TGTGCCAGCAGTGATGACTGGGCTAGCGGGGGGGCCGGGGATACGCAGTATTTT
CASSDDWASGGAGDTQYF
>TRBV5-4|NA|TRBJ1-3|NA
TGTGCCAGCAGCTACTTGCAACCGACAGGCTCTGGAAACACCATATATTTT
CASSYLQPTGSGNTIYF
>TRBV19|few|TRBJ2-3|TRBD2
TGTGCCTCCAGGCTGTCCGGCGGGAGCGGGTCAGATACGCAGTATTTT
CASRLSGGSGSDTQYF
>TRBV9|NA|TRBJ2-2|TRBD2
TGTGCCAGCAGCGTAGTGTCTAGCGGGTCGGGCGGGGAGCTGTTTTTT
CASSVVSSGSGGELFF
>TRBV27|NA|TRBJ1-4|TRBD1
TGTGCCAGCAGTTTATCATCCCGGGGACAGGGCCCAGCCAATAATGAAAAACTGTTTTTT
CASSLSSRGQGPANNEKLFF
>TRBV7-9|NA|TRBJ1-2|TRBD1
TGTGCCAGCAGCTCCAACGGACAGGGTGCCGGCTACACCTTC
CASSSNGQGAGYTF
>TRBV19|NA|TRBJ1-6|NA
TGTGCCAGTAGGACCGGCAGGGGTGATAATTCACCCCTCCACTTT
CASRTGRGDNSPLHF
>TRBV19|once|TRBJ2-2|NA
TGTGCCACCCCCAGGGTCACCGGGGAGCTGTTTTTT
CATPRVTGELFF
>TRBV7-2|NA|TRBJ2-7|NA
TGTGCCAGCAGCTTCCCAGACAGGAGGAGTAACTACGAGCAGTACTTC
CASSFPDRRSNYEQYF
>TRBV14|NA|TRBJ1-6|TRBD1
TGTGCCAGCAGCCAACGGACAGGCTCTCAAGTGGGACCCCTCCACTTT
CASSQRTGSQVGPLHF
>TRBV9|few|TRBJ1-6|NA
TGTGCCAGCAGCGTAGTAGGAGTTAATTCACCCCTCCACTTT
CASSVVGVNSPLHF
>TRBV27|NA|TRBJ2-7|NA
TGTGCCAGCAGTTTATTAGGAGGGACCTACGAGCAGTACTTC
CASSLLGGTYEQYF
>TRBV7-2|NA|TRBJ2-7|TRBD1
TGTGCCAGCAGCTTATTGGGGACAGGGGGCACCTACGAGCAGTACTTC
CASSLLGTGGTYEQYF
>TRBV27|NA|TRBJ2-7|NA
TGTGCCAGCAGTTCCGGGACAATCAGCTCCTACGAGCAGTACTTC
CASSSGTISSYEQYF
>TRBV27|few|TRBJ2-7|TRBD1
TGTGCCAGCGTTGGACAGGGGTGGTACGAGCAGTACTTC
CASVGQGWYEQYF
>TRBV7-2|NA|TRBJ2-3|NA
TGTGCCAGCGGAACCCGCGTAGGGGTAGATACGCAGTATTTT
CASGTRVGVDTQYF
>TRBV3-1/TRBV3-2|few|TRBJ2-3|NA
TGTGCCAGCAGCCAAGAGGCCACCTCTCTCGTAGATACGCAGTATTTT
CASSQEATSLVDTQYF
>TRBV11-2|NA|TRBJ1-6|NA
TGTGCCAGCAGCTTAGGGGTGGCACAGGCCAATTCACCCCTCCACTTT
CASSLGVAQANSPLHF
>TRBV10-3|few|TRBJ2-7|NA
TGTGCCATCAGTGATAACGGCTACGAGCAGTACTTC
CAISDNGYEQYF
>TRBV11-2|NA|TRBJ1-3|NA
TGTGCCAGCAGACAATACATTGCAAACACCATATATTTT
CASRQYIANTIYF
>TRBV7-6|few|TRBJ1-4|TRBD1
TGTGCCAGCAGCCCTGACAGGGGAACCCCGTGGACTAATGAAAAACTGTTTTTT
CASSPDRGTPWTNEKLFF
>TRBV10-1|NA|TRBJ2-1|TRBD2
TGCGCCAGCAGCAACTCACTAGCGGGAGGGGACAATGAGCAGTTCTTC
CASSNSLAGGDNEQFF
>TRBV27|NA|TRBJ2-2|NA
TGTGCCAGCAGTTTGACTTTTAACACCGGGGAGCTGTTTTTT
CASSLTFNTGELFF
>TRBV28|NA|TRBJ2-3|NA
TGTGCCAGCAGCCTCTATAGGGGCTCTGGCACAGATACGCAGTATTTT
CASSLYRGSGTDTQYF
>TRBV18|NA|TRBJ2-6|NA
TGTGCCAGCTCACTTAGGGGTGACTCTGGGGCCAACGTCCTGACTTTC
CASSLRGDSGANVLTF
>TRBV20-1|NA|TRBJ2-2|NA
TGCAGTGCTAGTTCGGCGAACACCGGGGAGCTGTTTTTT
CSASSANTGELFF
>TRBV27|NA|TRBJ2-7|TRBD2
TGTGCCAGCAGTTCATCGTGGGGGGGAATTAACGAGCAGTACTTC
CASSSSWGGINEQYF
>TRBV15|NA|TRBJ2-7|TRBD1
TGTGCCACCAGCAGAGATCCTGGACAGGGGAAATACGAGCAGTACTTC
CATSRDPGQGKYEQYF
>TRBV27|NA|TRBJ2-7|TRBD1
TGTGCCAGCAGTTTATCACGATGGGGACAGGGGGTCAAGCAGTACTTC
CASSLSRWGQGVKQYF
>TRBV3-1/TRBV3-2|NA|TRBJ2-5|NA
TGTGCCAGCAGCCAAGCAGTGGGGGGGCCTGTAGAGACCCAGTACTTC
CASSQAVGGPVETQYF
>TRBV4-2|once|TRBJ2-7|NA
TGTGCCAGCAGCCAAGAGCAGTCCACAATTTACGAGCAGTACTTC
CASSQEQSTIYEQYF
>TRBV30|NA|TRBJ2-7|TRBD1
TGTGCCTGGAGGACCAGGGGGAAGTACGAGCAGTACTTC
CAWRTRGKYEQYF
>TRBV5-8|NA|TRBJ1-5|NA
TGTGCCAGCAGCGGCAGGGTAAGCAATCAGCCCCAGCATTTT
CASSGRVSNQPQHF
>TRBV2|NA|TRBJ2-3|TRBD1
TGTGCCAGCATCCTCTTGGACAGGGACGCCCATACGCAGTATTTT
CASILLDRDAHTQYF
>TRBV18|NA|TRBJ2-3|TRBD2
TGTGCCAGCTCACCAACCGGGGGGTTCACAGATACGCAGTATTTT
CASSPTGGFTDTQYF
>TRBV9|NA|TRBJ2-2|NA
TGTGCCAGCAGCGTAGAAGGCGGGGCGCCGCACGGGGAGCTGTTTTTT
CASSVEGGAPHGELFF
>TRBV7-9|NA|TRBJ2-7|NA
TGTGCCAGCAGCTTTTTCGTCAGTGAGCAGTACTTC
CASSFFVSEQYF
>TRBV4-1|NA|TRBJ2-5|TRBD1
TGCGCCAGCAGCGGGCGCCGAATGGGACAGGCACAAGAGACCCAGTACTTC
CASSGRRMGQAQETQYF
>TRBV18|NA|TRBJ2-3|TRBD2
TGTGCCAGCTCACGAGTTAGCGGGGGGGGCACAGATACGCAGTATTTT
CASSRVSGGGTDTQYF
>TRBV19|NA|TRBJ2-4|TRBD2
TGTGCCAGTACCGGGACTAGCGGGAACATTCAGTACTTC
CASTGTSGNIQYF